A single sample is the source of the 25 T cell receptor beta chains below, sequenced in a study of blood T cell repertoires in COVID-19. The protocol was immunoSEQ multiplex PCR, while the TCRdb copy is restricted to in-frame clones and leaves out a portion. The table includes about 250,000 clones, about 83% detected once. Sequences were obtained from peripheral blood. These receptors were collected from an elderly woman with COVID-19, enrolled during active disease.

The V gene is TRBV10-1, the J gene TRBJ2-5, with TRBD2 identical over 15 bases. The CDR3 loop spans 15 amino acids. With 6 bases clipped from V and 4 bases from J, the junction kept 3 bases outside the gene matches. Looked up from germline, CDR1 is WNHNN and CDR2 is SYGVQD (reference sequence). The DNA of the CDR3 is TGCGCCAGCAGCCCGGGACTAGCGGGGGGAGAGACCCAGTACTTC. This sequence encodes CASSPGLAGGETQYF.

The genes are TRBV11-2 and TRBJ2-3, with D perhaps being TRBD1 or TRBD2 (5 bases each). The germline CDR1 and CDR2 sequences are SGHAT and FQNNGV. V was shortened by 5 bases and J by 3 bases, with 15 bases between the two germline ends. The CDR3 runs 15 residues. The CDR3 sequence is CASSLAVRVTDTQYF. The CDR3 DNA follows: TGTGCCAGCAGCCTAGCAGTCAGGGTGACAGATACGCAGTATTTT.

The V and J genes are TRBV11-3 and TRBJ2-5, with 9 positions matching TRBD1. This CDR3 is built from 15 residues. The germline gives CDR1 SGHNT, CDR2 YENEEA. With 1 base clipped from V and 4 bases from J, the junction kept 4 bases outside the gene matches. Here the CDR3 DNA reads TGTGCCAGCAGCTTAGGTGACAGGGGGGCAGAGACCCAGTACTTC. It yields the protein CASSLGDRGAETQYF.

The genes are TRBV28 and TRBJ1-1; D may be TRBD1 (6 bases). The CDR3 is 14 residues long. In germline, CDR1 is MDHEN, CDR2 SYDVKM. The V gene lost 5 bases and the J gene lost 5 bases, with 15 bases spanning the gap. The CDR3 loop reads CASSTSGVRTEAFF. The CDR3 DNA sequence: TGTGCCAGCAGTACATCAGGGGTTAGAACTGAAGCTTTCTTT.

This chain links TRBV28 with TRBJ2-7; D gene ambiguous. This CDR3 region has 12 residues. Germline CDR1 reads MDHEN; CDR2 reads SYDVKM. Trimming took 5 bases from V and 7 from J, leaving 12 bases between them. The CDR3 is CASSVTLREQYF. CDR3 DNA: TGTGCCAGCAGTGTAACTCTACGGGAGCAGTACTTC.

The chain has TRBV9 and TRBJ1-6; D is perhaps TRBD1 (6 bases). There are 15 residues in the CDR3. V was clipped by 0 bases and J by 4 bases, with 8 bases between them. Looked up from germline, CDR1 is SGDLS and CDR2 is YYNGEE. CDR3 sequence reads: CASSVEGDYNSPLHF. The CDR3 DNA sequence: TGTGCCAGCAGCGTAGAGGGGGATTATAATTCACCCCTCCACTTT.

The chain is built from TRBV15 and TRBJ1-5; tentative D call: TRBD1 (6 bases). Trimming pared 4 bases from V and 0 bases from J, leaving 13 bases between. Germline V gives CDR1 LNHNV, CDR2 YYDKDF (reference sequence). CDR3 size: 16 residues. The CDR3 sequence: CATSTGGAYSNQPQHF. The CDR3 DNA reads as TGTGCCACCAGCACCGGGGGGGCATATAGCAATCAGCCCCAGCATTTT.

This clone appeared a single time. The chain has TRBV6-5 and TRBJ1-3; TRBD1 aligns across 7 bases. The length of the CDR3 is 15 residues. Germline loops: CDR1 MNHEY, CDR2 SVGAGI. V dropped 8 bases and J dropped 3; count of bases not matched to a gene: 10. The CDR3 protein is CASAKRGLSGNTIYF. In DNA, the CDR3 is TGTGCCAGCGCTAAGAGGGGGCTGAGTGGAAACACCATATATTTT.

The rearrangement links TRBV7-6 to TRBJ2-2, with 8 bases aligning to TRBD2. Germline values: CDR1 SGHVS, CDR2 FNYEAQ. With 4 bases clipped from V and 4 bases from J, the junction kept 8 bases outside the gene matches. CDR3 size: 16 residues. The chain's CDR3 is CASSSREGQFTGELFF. Here the CDR3 DNA reads TGTGCCAGCAGCTCTCGGGAGGGGCAATTCACCGGGGAGCTGTTTTTT.

The DNA of the CDR3 is TGTGCCAGCAGTTACAGGGGCCAGAACCCGCCTGCGGCTTTCTTT. Translated: CASSYRGQNPPAAFF. The rearrangement links TRBV6-5 to TRBJ1-1, with D perhaps matching TRBD1 (5 bases). This CDR3 is built from 15 residues. The V end lost 2 bases, the J end lost 11 bases, and 21 bases lay between the germline ends. Germline V CDR1 and CDR2: MNHEY, SVGAGI.

The chain joins TRBV19 to TRBJ1-5; D is unresolved. CDR3 length equals 16 residues. Trimming left V 3 bases short and J 2 bases short, with 14 bases between. Germline values: CDR1 LNHDA, CDR2 SQIVND (reference sequence). CDR3 residues: CASSMDEGYGNQPQHF. CDR3 bases: TGTGCCAGTAGTATGGACGAGGGTTATGGCAATCAGCCCCAGCATTTT. The variable domain in full, completed from reference TRBV19 and TRBJ1-5, reads DGGITQSPKYLFRKEGQNVTLSCEQNLNHDAMYWYRQDPGQGLRLIYYSQIVNDFQKGDIAEGYSVSREKKESFPLTVTSAQKNPTAFYLCASSMDEGYGNQPQHFGDGTRLSIL.

The J gene is TRBJ2-1, the V gene TRBV11-2, with 12 bases lining up with TRBD1. Germline V gene sequence: CDR1 SGHAT, CDR2 FQNNGV. This CDR3 spans 18 amino acids. The V and J ends lost 0 bases and 8 bases, in that order; junction bases with no gene match: 11. The CDR3 DNA follows: TGTGCCAGCAGCTTAGATCAGGGGCGGGGACAGGGGGCCTATGAGCAGTTCTTC. Translation gives CASSLDQGRGQGAYEQFF.

The chain links TRBV5-6 to TRBJ2-2; weak D call: TRBD2 (5 bases). CDR1 and CDR2 from the germline V gene are SGHDT and YYEEEE. The CDR3 covers 14 residues. Trimming left V 2 bases short and J 3 bases short, with 8 bases between. The CDR3 protein is CASSLRGYTGELFF. CDR3 coding DNA: TGTGCCAGCAGCTTACGGGGATACACCGGGGAGCTGTTTTTT. Combining the CDR3 with reference TRBV5-6 and TRBJ2-2 gives the whole variable domain DAGVTQSPTHLIKTRGQQVTLRCSPKSGHDTVSWYQQALGQGPQFIFQYYEEEERQRGNFPDRFSGHQFPNYSSELNVNALLLGDSALYLCASSLRGYTGELFFGEGSRLTVL.

The J gene is TRBJ2-7, the V gene TRBV6-5, with 13 bases aligning to TRBD2. Germline V lookup: CDR1 MNHEY, CDR2 SVGAGI. This CDR3 has 15 amino acids. The ends lost 7 bases at V and 1 base at J; junction bases unmatched: 4. This chain's CDR3 is CASIGLAGESYEQYF. The CDR3, as DNA: TGTGCCAGCATAGGACTAGCGGGGGAATCCTACGAGCAGTACTTC.

CDR3 sequence reads: CASSLGTVKTQYF. The CDR3 DNA reads TGTGCCAGCAGCCTGGGGACTGTGAAGACCCAGTACTTC. This sequence joins TRBV4-2 and TRBJ2-5, with D perhaps TRBD2 (6 bases). CDR1 LGHNA and CDR2 YNFKEQ come from the germline V gene. The ends were cut back, 4 bases at V and 6 bases at J, with 12 bases in the middle. The CDR3 consists of 13 residues.

The V call is TRBV23-1, the J call TRBJ2-7; D perhaps matches TRBD2 (7 bases). TRBV23-1 is labeled an ORF, and its function is uncertain. Deletions cut 4 bases from V and 5 bases from J, with 12 bases between. This CDR3 has 13 residues. The CDR3 bases are TGCGCCAGCAGTCTCGGGGGGCAAAACGAGCAGTACTTC. It is translated as CASSLGGQNEQYF.

This chain uses TRBV6-5 with TRBJ1-2; 7 bases agree with TRBD1. This CDR3 region has 12 residues. After removal of 9 bases from V and 4 bases from J, the junction contained 5 bases not matched to a gene. The germline CDR1 and CDR2 sequences are MNHEY and SVGAGI. The DNA for the CDR3 is TGTGCCAGTACGTCAGGGGGCTATGGCTACACCTTC. Translating gives CASTSGGYGYTF.

The chain links TRBV28 to TRBJ1-5; weak D call: TRBD1 (6 bases). Trimming stripped 8 bases from V and 3 bases from J, with 20 bases between. This CDR3 contains 16 residues. CDR1 MDHEN and CDR2 SYDVKM come from the germline V gene. Here the CDR3 reads CASLQGSRGSNQPQHF. The CDR3, as DNA: TGTGCCAGCCTACAGGGCTCTCGGGGCTCCAATCAGCCCCAGCATTTT. Full variable domain (remainder filled in from reference TRBV28 and TRBJ1-5): DVKVTQSSRYLVKRTGEKVFLECVQDMDHENMFWYRQDPGLGLRLIYFSYDVKMKEKGDIPEGYSVSREKKERFSLILESASTNQTSMYLCASLQGSRGSNQPQHFGDGTRLSIL.

The chain carries TRBV7-9 and TRBJ1-6; no definite D call. V shed 4 bases and J shed 10 bases, with 14 bases lying between them. The CDR3 sequence is 14 residues long. Germline V gene data show CDR1 as SEHNR and CDR2 as FQNEAQ (reference sequence). The CDR3 region has the DNA TGTGCCAGCAGCTCGCTTGGGGAGCGGTCACCCCTCCACTTT. Translated, it gives CASSSLGERSPLHF.

This sequence joins TRBV19 and TRBJ2-7, with D unresolved. CDR3 length equals 14 residues. V lost 5 bases, J lost 0 bases, and 11 bases lay in between. The germline CDR1 and CDR2 sequences are LNHDA and SQIVND (reference sequence). CDR3 in amino acids: CASSYGRSSYEQYF. The CDR3 DNA sequence: TGTGCCAGTAGTTATGGCAGAAGCTCCTACGAGCAGTACTTC.

The chain recombines TRBV19 with TRBJ1-1, with D possibly being TRBD1 (5 bases). The CDR3 length is 13 residues. The V and J ends lost 5 bases and 11 bases respectively, with 18 bases between them. Germline loops: CDR1 LNHDA, CDR2 SQIVND (reference sequence). CDR3 region: CASSYIQPGGAFF. The CDR3 DNA reads TGTGCCAGTAGTTACATACAGCCCGGGGGTGCTTTCTTT.

The chain joins TRBV19 to TRBJ1-5; 9 bases map to TRBD1. This CDR3 is built from 19 residues. V lost 5 bases and J lost 0; bases outside the gene matches: 14. Germline-derived CDR1 and CDR2 are LNHDA and SQIVND (reference sequence). As DNA, the CDR3 is TGTGCCAGTAGTCAAGTGGGCGTCGGGACAGGGCATAGCAATCAGCCCCAGCATTTT. Residues: CASSQVGVGTGHSNQPQHF. The whole variable domain, filled in from reference TRBV19 and TRBJ1-5, reads DGGITQSPKYLFRKEGQNVTLSCEQNLNHDAMYWYRQDPGQGLRLIYYSQIVNDFQKGDIAEGYSVSREKKESFPLTVTSAQKNPTAFYLCASSQVGVGTGHSNQPQHFGDGTRLSIL.

The V gene is TRBV19, the J gene TRBJ1-3, with a tentative D call TRBD1 (5 bases). V was trimmed by 9 bases and J by 4 bases, leaving 13 bases between them. Looked up from germline, CDR1 is LNHDA and CDR2 is SQIVND (reference sequence). The length of the CDR3 is 13 residues. DNA of the CDR3: TGTGCCAGACCGGACATGGAGGGAAACACCATATATTTT. It translates to CARPDMEGNTIYF.

Only one count was recorded for this clone. The J gene is TRBJ2-3, the V gene TRBV5-1; the match to TRBD2 covers 7 bases. V lost 4 bases to trimming and J lost 3 bases; unmatched junction nucleotides: 5. The CDR3 extends over 14 amino acids. Germline-derived CDR1 and CDR2 are SGHRS and YFSETQ. As DNA, the CDR3 is TGCGCCAGCAGCAACGGGGGGTATACAGATACGCAGTATTTT. Translated: CASSNGGYTDTQYF.

This rearrangement joins TRBV18 to TRBJ2-1, with a tentative D call TRBD1 (6 bases). The length of the CDR3 is 14 residues. Germline loops: CDR1 KGHSH, CDR2 LQKENI. V lost 5 bases, J lost 6 bases, and 14 bases lay in between. The CDR3 loop reads CASSSGQTSNEQFF. The CDR3, as DNA: TGTGCCAGCTCATCCGGACAGACGAGCAATGAGCAGTTCTTC. The entire variable domain, with the rest obtained from reference TRBV18 and TRBJ2-1, is as follows: NAGVMQNPRHLVRRRGQEARLRCSPMKGHSHVYWYRQLPEEGLKFMVYLQKENIIDESGMPKERFSAEFPKEGPSILRIQQVVRGDSAAYFCASSSGQTSNEQFFGPGTRLTVL.